This TCR beta chain originates from a study of T cell clones after liver transplantation. Study information: TCRbeta sequencing after a pre-transplant mixed lymphocyte reaction identified graft-donor-reactive clones, later tracked in post-transplant blood. Standard immunosuppression, with no induction, continued until 12-24 months after transplant. Draws occurred before transplant, before withdrawal, and after complete or failed withdrawal.

TCRdb's copy holds only in-frame clones and misses some; the assay was immunoSEQ multiplex PCR. The sample consists of tens of thousands of clones, less than 75% of them appearing once. The study, taken as a whole, reports: Low donor cell numbers restricted donor-reactive repertoire measurement in a couple of subjects.

Concerning this clone: Its target is not known.

This sequence was found in a human patient who received a liver transplant. The graft donor may have given rise to some T cells. The sequencing used CD4+ T cells from blood, collected at the 22-month timepoint.

The CDR3 DNA is TGTGCCAGCAGGAAAGACTTCTCCTACAATGAGCAGTTCTTC. Protein sequence: CASRKDFSYNEQFF. The chain has TRBV2 and TRBJ2-1; no reliable D call. The CDR3 is 14 amino acids. The V end lost 6 bases, the J end lost 0 bases, and 9 bases lay between the germline ends. Germline CDR1 reads SNHLY; CDR2 reads FYNNEI. Based on the CDR3 plus reference TRBV2 and TRBJ2-1, the full variable domain is EPEVTQTPSHQVTQMGQEVILRCVPISNHLYFYWYRQILGQKVEFLVSFYNNEISEKSEIFDDQFSVERPDGSNFTLKIRSTKLEDSAMYFCASRKDFSYNEQFFGPGTRLTVL.